What follows are 3 T cell receptor beta chains derived from one specimen sequenced in a study of tumor and adjacent non-tumor tissue in lung cancer. The library came from three nested PCR rounds adapted from ARM-PCR protocols. MiXCR was run by TCRdb on the multiplex PCR reads, yielding one entry per CDR3 protein. The sample consists of 60,000 to 85,000 distinct CDR3 sequences, more than 75% of them appearing once. This sample's RNA came from whole unsorted tissue. More than 3 cm separated this lung sample from the edge of the tumor. Sample: distant non-tumor lung tissue. The source is a man between 60 and 70 years old with non-small cell lung cancer.

This rearrangement joins TRBV29-1 to TRBJ2-7; perhaps TRBD1 as D (5 bases). The CDR3 is made up of 13 amino acids. Germline V gives CDR1 SQVTM, CDR2 ANQGSEA. The CDR3 loop is CIVRGNGADEQYF. For the CDR3, the DNA is TGCATCGTACGAGGTAATGGGGCTGACGAGCAGTACTTC.

As for this clonotype: In this CDR3 the conserved last residue, phenylalanine or tryptophan, is missing, so a read error is likely. The V and J genes are TRBV6-6 and TRBJ1-3, with D perhaps matching TRBD1 (6 bases). Germline loops: CDR1 MNHNY, CDR2 SVGAGI (reference sequence). This CDR3 has 14 residues. The CDR3 DNA reads TGTGCCAGCCTAGGGGGGAACTCTGGAAGCACCATATATATT. It yields the protein CASLGGNSGSTIYI.

About this clonotype: Compared with germline, one end of the junction differs, possibly owing to a read error. The rearrangement uses TRBV14 and TRBJ2-1, with 11 nucleotides matching TRBD2. Germline CDR1 and CDR2: SGHDN and FVKESK. This CDR3 has 15 amino acids. The CDR3 DNA reads as TGTGCCAGCAGTCAAGATTTAGCGGGAGGGTATGAGCACTTCTTC. Its protein product is CASSQDLAGGYEHFF.